This T cell receptor beta chain was observed in a study of regulatory T cells in long-lasting Graves disease. Study context: Duration of antithyroid drug therapy among newly diagnosed Graves' patients was under 3 months.

The germline CDR1 and CDR2 sequences are DFQATT and SNEGSKA (reference sequence). Trimming took 1 base from V and 4 from J; bases not matched to a gene: 24. This CDR3 contains 22 residues. Researchers made TCR beta libraries by using iRepertoire HTBI primers and running Arm-PCR on CDR3 regions. From the multiplex PCR reads, TCRdb called clonotypes with MiXCR, one entry per CDR3 protein. Here the sample spans about 560,000 distinct CDR3 sequences, about 16% being singletons. As for time point: newly diagnosed GD, antithyroid drugs for less than 3 months. Preparation of the TCR library used RNA extracted from PBMCs. The peripheral blood volume drawn was approximately 9 milliliters, and it was collected into EDTA tubes. These sequences were also reported in another study, on T cells in Graves' hyperthyroidism and ophthalmopathy.

The chain joins TRBV20-1 to TRBJ2-1, with TRBD2 identical over 11 bases. The sequence derives from a man in his late teens or twenties with Graves disease. Source: peripheral blood mononuclear cells (PBMCs), taken at new diagnosis, from a patient treated with antithyroid drugs. The CDR3 region is CSARAPGRGGTSGLSGYNEQFF. The CDR3 nucleotides read TGCAGTGCTAGAGCTCCAGGGCGGGGTGGGACTAGCGGACTCTCTGGTTACAATGAGCAGTTCTTC.